These T cell receptor beta chains were read from a single sample in a study of shared clonotypes between healthy human individuals. The data were produced by immunoSEQ multiplex PCR, yet TCRdb's version contains in-frame clones alone and is incomplete. The sample yields under 850,000 clones, 72% seen once. Sequencing was done on a sample of memory CD4+ T cells sorted from blood. The receptors come from a woman in her twenties or thirties in good health. The CDR3 runs from the conserved cysteine through the conserved F or W. D genes are given only for firm matches. Clone size is given for some rows only: seen once, a few or many times, or a class if the clone is expanded.

TGTGCCAGCAGCTGGGCCGCTCAGCCCCAGCATTTT,CASSWAAQPQHF,TRBV7-9,TRBJ1-5,.,once
TGTGCCAGCAGCCAAGACCCAAGGCTGGCGCCCCACAATGAGCAGTTCTTC,CASSQDPRLAPHNEQFF,TRBV14,TRBJ2-1,.,.
TGTGCCACCTCAAACCCCAAAGCGGGAGGGTCCGAGCAGTACTTC,CATSNPKAGGSEQYF,TRBV6-6,TRBJ2-7,TRBD2,.
TGTGCCAGTAGCCCCGGGGGTAAGAGAAACATTCAGTACTTC,CASSPGGKRNIQYF,TRBV19,TRBJ2-4,.,.
TGTGCCAGCAGCTTAGCGAAGGAGTACAATGAGCAGTTCTTC,CASSLAKEYNEQFF,TRBV7-2,TRBJ2-1,.,.
TGCAGTGCCCAGAGACAGCGGGCTTTCTTT,CSAQRQRAFF,TRBV20-1,TRBJ1-1,.,once
TGTGCCACCAGCAGAGCAACGGGCTACCAAGAGACCCAGTACTTC,CATSRATGYQETQYF,TRBV15,TRBJ2-5,.,once
TGCGCCAGCAGCCCAGAATCGGGACAAACTTGGGAGACCCAGTACTTC,CASSPESGQTWETQYF,TRBV5-1,TRBJ2-5,.,few
TGTGCCAGCAGTGATGGGACAGGGGGCTTCTACGAGCAGTACTTC,CASSDGTGGFYEQYF,TRBV6-1,TRBJ2-7,TRBD1,many
TGTGCCTGGAGGGCCAAGGGCGGAAACACCATATATTTT,CAWRAKGGNTIYF,TRBV30,TRBJ1-3,.,once
TGTGCCAGCAGCTTGGACAGCTCCTACAATGAGCAGTTCTTC,CASSLDSSYNEQFF,TRBV7-2,TRBJ2-1,.,many
TGTGCCAGCAGTTCGACCGGGACGCAACGGGGCTACACCTTC,CASSSTGTQRGYTF,TRBV28,TRBJ1-2,.,.
TGCGCCAGCAGCTTGGGGGGGTTGGACCGACACGAGCAGTACTTC,CASSLGGLDRHEQYF,TRBV5-1,TRBJ2-7,.,many
TGTGCCAGCAGTCAAAGGACAGGGCGCCCTGAAGCTTTCTTT,CASSQRTGRPEAFF,TRBV28,TRBJ1-1,TRBD1,.
TGTGCCACCAGATGGACACTCCAAGAGACCCAGTACTTC,CATRWTLQETQYF,TRBV28,TRBJ2-5,.,.